One sample yielded the 13 T cell receptor beta chains listed below, sequenced in a study of T cells in Graves' hyperthyroidism and ophthalmopathy. Amplification yielded TCR beta CDR3 regions, with RNA transcripts as the source. TCR CDR3 regions were first amplified by RT-PCR with HTBI primers. Using its own MiXCR run on the multiplex PCR reads, TCRdb lists one record per CDR3 protein. The sample comprises some 560,000 distinct CDR3 sequences, about 15% of which are singletons, and around 13% rests with the top ten. The sequenced material came from blood. The receptors come from a woman between 40 and 50 years old with Graves' hyperthyroidism.

This clonotype was seen a few times. The chain has TRBV3-1 and TRBJ1-1; D is unresolved. The CDR3 has 18 residues. Germline CDR1 reads LGHDT; CDR2 reads YNNKEL (reference sequence). V lost 4 bases to trimming and J lost 4 bases, with 25 bases between them. Here the CDR3 reads CASSPTSRDFIAGTEAFF. In nucleotides, the CDR3 is TGTGCCAGCAGCCCCACTAGTCGGGATTTCATTGCAGGCACTGAAGCTTTCTTT.

This clonotype has a count of ten or more. The rearrangement uses TRBV6-1 and TRBJ2-5, with a possible D match to TRBD2 (7 bases). Trimming stripped 3 bases from V and 5 bases from J, with 16 bases between. The germline V gene has CDR1 MNHNS and CDR2 SASEGT. CDR3 size: 15 residues. The CDR3 sequence: CASSDRGGSWETQYF. The CDR3 DNA sequence: TGTGCCAGCAGTGATAGGGGGGGATCCTGGGAGACCCAGTACTTC.

The J gene is TRBJ2-6, the V gene TRBV5-1; D gene uncertain. In germline, CDR1 is SGHRS, CDR2 YFSETQ. The CDR3 totals 17 residues. V was trimmed by 1 base and J by 0 bases, leaving 11 bases between them. The CDR3 DNA sequence: TGCGCCAGCAGCTTGAGTCTCACGATCTCTGGGGCCAACGTCCTGACTTTC. It specifies CASSLSLTISGANVLTF.

Ten or more counts support this clonotype. V and J are TRBV7-8 and TRBJ2-5; D is uncertain. The CDR3 covers 15 residues. The germline V and J ends were trimmed by 1 base and 5 bases, with 14 bases remaining between them. Germline loops: CDR1 SGHVS, CDR2 FQNEAQ. CDR3 sequence (DNA): TGTGCCAGCAGCTTAGGACCCGGCAGGTCGGAGACCCAGTACTTC. Protein: CASSLGPGRSETQYF. Drawing the rest from reference TRBV7-8 and TRBJ2-5, the complete variable domain is GAGVSQSPRYKVAKRGQDVALRCDPISGHVSLFWYQQALGQGPEFLTYFQNEAQLDKSGLPSDRFFAERPEGSVSTLKIQRTQQEDSAVYLCASSLGPGRSETQYFGPGTRLLVL.

The genes are TRBV9 and TRBJ1-5; D is ambiguous. The germline V and J ends were trimmed by 2 bases and 7 bases, with 10 bases remaining between them. CDR1 is SGDLS, CDR2 YYNGEE, per germline. This CDR3 is built from 13 residues. This CDR3 reads CASSVRGGQPQHF. DNA for the CDR3: TGTGCCAGCAGCGTCCGGGGTGGGCAGCCCCAGCATTTT.

This clonotype was seen many times. The rearrangement uses TRBV28 and TRBJ2-7, with D possibly being TRBD2 (5 bases). Trimming stripped 1 base from V and 4 bases from J, with 17 bases between. The CDR3 spans 16 residues. CDR1 and CDR2 from the germline V gene are MDHEN and SYDVKM. CDR3 in amino acids: CASSLFLFYGRYEQYF. The CDR3 DNA sequence: TGTGCCAGCAGTTTATTTTTATTTTATGGGAGATACGAGCAGTACTTC.

The chain employs TRBV6-1 and TRBJ1-2; 7 bases match TRBD1. Losses at the gene ends were 0 bases for V and 2 bases for J; bases not matched to a gene: 6. The CDR3 is made up of 16 amino acids. CDR1 and CDR2 (germline): MNHNS, SASEGT. The CDR3: CASSEAQGQRNYGYTF. As DNA, the CDR3 is TGTGCCAGCAGTGAAGCCCAGGGACAGCGCAACTATGGCTACACCTTC.

Ten or more counts support this clonotype. The rearrangement joins TRBV27 to TRBJ2-1; D tentatively reads TRBD1 or TRBD2 (6 bases each). The CDR3 sequence is 16 residues long. Germline assignment: CDR1 MNHEY and CDR2 SMNVEV (reference sequence). Trimming stripped 4 bases from V and 0 bases from J, with 13 bases between. CDR3 sequence (DNA): TGTGCCAGCAGTTGGGGGGCTACAAACTCCTACAATGAGCAGTTCTTC. Translation gives CASSWGATNSYNEQFF.

At least ten counts were recorded for this clonotype. This chain connects TRBV2 to TRBJ2-1; 7 bases agree with TRBD2. CDR3 length: 16 amino acids. Germline V gene data show CDR1 as SNHLY and CDR2 as FYNNEI. The V gene end was trimmed by 8 bases and the J gene end by 4 bases; junction bases not matched to a gene: 14. CDR3 nucleotide sequence: TGTGCCAGCGGAAGAAGTGCGGGACTACCGTACAATGAGCAGTTCTTC. Protein: CASGRSAGLPYNEQFF.

This clonotype was seen many times. J is TRBJ1-5 and V is TRBV2; D is uncertain. V lost 3 bases to trimming and J lost 4 bases, with 10 bases between them. Germline V gene data show CDR1 as SNHLY and CDR2 as FYNNEI. The CDR3 spans 14 residues. The CDR3 DNA reads TGTGCCAGCAGTGATCTGGGAGGGAATCAGCCCCAGCATTTT. This gives the protein CASSDLGGNQPQHF.

This clonotype was picked up many times. The genes are TRBV29-1 and TRBJ1-2, with D possibly TRBD1 on 6 matching bases. CDR1 SQVTM and CDR2 ANQGSEA come from the germline V gene. This CDR3 spans 11 amino acids. V was shortened by 4 bases and J by 4 bases, with 7 bases between the two germline ends. CDR3 loop: CSVVGAYGYTF. DNA of the CDR3: TGCAGCGTTGTGGGGGCCTATGGCTACACCTTC.

This clonotype was observed many times. The chain uses TRBV12-3 or TRBV12-4 and TRBJ2-1, with 12 bases fitting TRBD2. This CDR3 is 15 amino acids long. V was clipped by 2 bases and J by 7 bases; unmatched bases: 3. The CDR3 DNA is TGTGCCAGCAGTTTACTCCTAGCGGGAGGGAATGAGCAGTTCTTC. Protein product: CASSLLLAGGNEQFF.

This clonotype was seen more than once but under ten times. The chain combines TRBV20-1 with TRBJ2-1; the match to TRBD1 covers 7 bases. Trimming took 6 bases from V and 3 from J; bases not matched to a gene: 8. Germline V gene sequence: CDR1 DFQATT, CDR2 SNEGSKA (reference sequence). This CDR3 comprises 14 residues. This CDR3 is CSATGTANYNEQFF. CDR3 bases: TGCAGTGCAACCGGGACAGCCAACTACAATGAGCAGTTCTTC.